This T cell receptor (beta chain) appears in the sequencing data of a study of T cell repertoires in cytomegalovirus infection. Overall study context: Public TCR beta signature analysis indicated the presence of both CMV infection and matching HLA type. Regarding the study as a whole: Adding up the frequency of public TCR beta families identified people who carried CMV plus the relevant HLA.

This CDR3 is 15 amino acids long. Trimming cost V 5 bases and J 1 base; bases outside gene matches: 5. Germline V CDR1 and CDR2: SGHTA, FQGNSA. Points on this clonotype: Its antigen is undetermined.

Each CDR3 protein is one row after TCRdb ran MiXCR on the reads. The repertoire has hundreds of thousands of distinct CDR3 sequences, approximately 42% of them found once; the top ten carry around 45%. The TCR was taken from a human donor in good health (CMV status not recorded). Some clones in this sample may be carry-over from other donors' samples. Sequenced material: cultured PBMCs, taken from culture after CMV antigen stimulation. The V gene is TRBV7-2, the J gene TRBJ1-3; 7 bases align to TRBD1. CDR3 DNA: TGTGCCAGCAGCGTCGAGGGGGCGTCTGGAAACACCATATATTTT. Protein product: CASSVEGASGNTIYF.